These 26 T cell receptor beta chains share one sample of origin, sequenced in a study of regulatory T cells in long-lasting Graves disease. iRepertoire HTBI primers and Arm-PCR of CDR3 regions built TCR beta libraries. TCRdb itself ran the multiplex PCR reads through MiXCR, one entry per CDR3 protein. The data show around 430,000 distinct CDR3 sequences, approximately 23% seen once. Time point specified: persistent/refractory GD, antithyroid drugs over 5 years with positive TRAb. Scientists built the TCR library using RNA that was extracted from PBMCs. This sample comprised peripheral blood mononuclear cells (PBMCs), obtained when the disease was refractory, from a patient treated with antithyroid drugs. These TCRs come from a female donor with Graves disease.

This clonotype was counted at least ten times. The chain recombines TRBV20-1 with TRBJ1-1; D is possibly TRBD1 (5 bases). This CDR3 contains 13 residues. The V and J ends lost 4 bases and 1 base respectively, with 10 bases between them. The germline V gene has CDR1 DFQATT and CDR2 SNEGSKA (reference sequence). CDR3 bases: TGCAGTGCTAACAGACAGAGGAACACTGAAGCTTTCTTT. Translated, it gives CSANRQRNTEAFF.

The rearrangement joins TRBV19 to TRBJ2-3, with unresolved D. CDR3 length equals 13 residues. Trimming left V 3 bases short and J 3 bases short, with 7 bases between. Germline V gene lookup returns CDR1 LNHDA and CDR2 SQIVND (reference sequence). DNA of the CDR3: TGTGCCAGTAGTATGCTTGCGACAGATACGCAGTATTTT. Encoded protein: CASSMLATDTQYF.

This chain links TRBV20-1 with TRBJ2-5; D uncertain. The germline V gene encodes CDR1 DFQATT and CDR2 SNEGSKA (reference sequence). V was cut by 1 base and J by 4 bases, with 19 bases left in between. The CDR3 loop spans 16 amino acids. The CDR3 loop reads CSARGGQTVRRETQYF. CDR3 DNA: TGCAGTGCTAGAGGTGGTCAAACAGTGAGGAGAGAGACCCAGTACTTC.

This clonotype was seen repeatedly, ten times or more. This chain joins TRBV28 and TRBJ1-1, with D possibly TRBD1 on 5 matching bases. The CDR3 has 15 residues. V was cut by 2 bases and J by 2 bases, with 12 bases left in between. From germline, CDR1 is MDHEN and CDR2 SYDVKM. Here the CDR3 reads CASSLQGLPNTEAFF. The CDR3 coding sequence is TGTGCCAGCAGTTTACAGGGACTCCCAAACACTGAAGCTTTCTTT.

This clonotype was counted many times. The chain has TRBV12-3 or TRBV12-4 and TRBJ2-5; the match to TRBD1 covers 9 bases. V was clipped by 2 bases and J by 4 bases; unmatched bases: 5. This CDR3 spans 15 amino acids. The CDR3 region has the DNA TGTGCCAGCAGTTTATTCACAGGGGGCGTAGAGACCCAGTACTTC. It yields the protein CASSLFTGGVETQYF.

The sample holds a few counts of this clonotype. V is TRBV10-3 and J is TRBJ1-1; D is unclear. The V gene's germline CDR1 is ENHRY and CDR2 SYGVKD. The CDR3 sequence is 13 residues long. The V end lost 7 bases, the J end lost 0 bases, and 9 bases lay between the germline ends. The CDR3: CAIKRALNTEAFF. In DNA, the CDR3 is TGTGCCATCAAGAGGGCTTTGAACACTGAAGCTTTCTTT.

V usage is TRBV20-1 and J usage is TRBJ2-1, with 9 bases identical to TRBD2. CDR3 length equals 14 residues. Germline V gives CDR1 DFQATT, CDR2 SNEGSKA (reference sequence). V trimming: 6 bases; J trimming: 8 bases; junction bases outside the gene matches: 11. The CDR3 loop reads CSAQPPGLAYEQFF. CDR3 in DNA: TGCAGTGCCCAGCCCCCGGGACTAGCATATGAGCAGTTCTTC.

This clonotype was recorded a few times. The DNA of the CDR3 is TGCAGTGCTAGAAGAGGACAGGGTGGCGACGAGCAGTACTTC. Translation: CSARRGQGGDEQYF. This chain uses TRBV20-1 with TRBJ2-7, with 8 bases matching TRBD1. This CDR3 is built from 14 residues. V lost 2 bases to trimming and J lost 5 bases; unmatched junction nucleotides: 8. Germline values: CDR1 DFQATT, CDR2 SNEGSKA (reference sequence).

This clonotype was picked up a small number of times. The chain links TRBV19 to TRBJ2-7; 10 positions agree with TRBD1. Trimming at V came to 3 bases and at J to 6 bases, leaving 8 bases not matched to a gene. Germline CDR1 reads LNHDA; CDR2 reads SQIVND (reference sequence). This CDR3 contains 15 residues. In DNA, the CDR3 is TGTGCCAGTAGTATCGGAGACAGGGGGCTCACCGAGCAGTACTTC. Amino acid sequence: CASSIGDRGLTEQYF. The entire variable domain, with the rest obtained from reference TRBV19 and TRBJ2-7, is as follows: DGGITQSPKYLFRKEGQNVTLSCEQNLNHDAMYWYRQDPGQGLRLIYYSQIVNDFQKGDIAEGYSVSREKKESFPLTVTSAQKNPTAFYLCASSIGDRGLTEQYFGPGTRLTVT.

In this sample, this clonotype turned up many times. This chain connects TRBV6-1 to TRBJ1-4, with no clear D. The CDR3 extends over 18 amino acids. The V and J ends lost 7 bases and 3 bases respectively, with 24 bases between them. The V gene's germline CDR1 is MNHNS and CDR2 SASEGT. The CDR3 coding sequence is TGTGCCAGCAAGCGTAAAGATGTTTCGGCCCCCGCTAATGAAAAACTGTTTTTT. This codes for CASKRKDVSAPANEKLFF.

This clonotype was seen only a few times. CDR3 coding DNA: TGTGCCAGCAGCCCCGTGCGGATCGGGGTGGAAAAACTGTTTTTT. Translating it yields CASSPVRIGVEKLFF. The genes are TRBV7-2 and TRBJ1-4; D is undetermined. Trimming took off 5 bases at V and 8 bases at J, with 18 bases between the two ends. The CDR3 loop spans 15 amino acids. From germline, CDR1 is SGHTA and CDR2 FQGNSA. The full variable domain, rest sourced from reference TRBV7-2 and TRBJ1-4, is GAGVSQSPSNKVTEKGKDVELRCDPISGHTALYWYRQSLGQGLEFLIYFQGNSAPDKSGLPSDRFSAERTGGSVSTLTIQRTQQEDSAVYLCASSPVRIGVEKLFFGSGTQLSVL.

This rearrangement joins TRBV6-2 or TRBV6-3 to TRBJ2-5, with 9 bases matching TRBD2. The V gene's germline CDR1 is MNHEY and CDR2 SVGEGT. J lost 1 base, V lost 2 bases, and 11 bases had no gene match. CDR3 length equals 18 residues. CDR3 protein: CASSYPPLEREAQETQYF. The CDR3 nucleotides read TGTGCCAGCAGTTACCCACCTCTCGAGCGGGAGGCCCAAGAGACCCAGTACTTC.

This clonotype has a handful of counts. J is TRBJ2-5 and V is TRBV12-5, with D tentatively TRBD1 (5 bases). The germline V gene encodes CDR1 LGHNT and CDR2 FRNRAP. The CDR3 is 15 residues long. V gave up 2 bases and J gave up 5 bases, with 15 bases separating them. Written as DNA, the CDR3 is TGTGCTAGTGGTTTGTTTTTAGGGGCGCGGGAGACCCAGTACTTC. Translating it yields CASGLFLGARETQYF.

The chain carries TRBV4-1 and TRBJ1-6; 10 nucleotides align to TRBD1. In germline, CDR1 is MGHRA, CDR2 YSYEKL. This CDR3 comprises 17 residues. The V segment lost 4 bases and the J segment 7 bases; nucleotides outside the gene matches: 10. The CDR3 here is CASSPSPLTGGNSPLHF. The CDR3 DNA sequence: TGCGCCAGCAGCCCCAGCCCCCTGACAGGGGGCAATTCACCCCTCCACTTT.

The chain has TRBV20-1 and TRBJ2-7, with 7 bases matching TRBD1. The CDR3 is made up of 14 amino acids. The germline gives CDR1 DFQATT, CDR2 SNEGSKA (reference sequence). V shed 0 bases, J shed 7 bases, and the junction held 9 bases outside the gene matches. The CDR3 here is CSARDGAGGREQYF. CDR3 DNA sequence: TGCAGTGCTAGAGATGGGGCAGGGGGAAGGGAGCAGTACTTC.

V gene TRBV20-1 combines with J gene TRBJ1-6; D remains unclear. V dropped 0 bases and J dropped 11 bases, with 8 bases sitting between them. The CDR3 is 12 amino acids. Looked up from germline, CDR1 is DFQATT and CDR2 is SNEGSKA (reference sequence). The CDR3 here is CSARDRWTPLHF. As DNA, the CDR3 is TGCAGTGCTAGAGATAGGTGGACACCCCTCCACTTT.

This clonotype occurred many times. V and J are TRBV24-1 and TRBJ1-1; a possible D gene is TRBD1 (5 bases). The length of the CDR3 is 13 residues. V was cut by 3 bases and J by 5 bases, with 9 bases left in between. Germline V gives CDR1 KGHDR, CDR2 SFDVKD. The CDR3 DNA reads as TGTGCCACCAGTGATCAGGGTTGGACTGAAGCTTTCTTT. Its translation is CATSDQGWTEAFF.

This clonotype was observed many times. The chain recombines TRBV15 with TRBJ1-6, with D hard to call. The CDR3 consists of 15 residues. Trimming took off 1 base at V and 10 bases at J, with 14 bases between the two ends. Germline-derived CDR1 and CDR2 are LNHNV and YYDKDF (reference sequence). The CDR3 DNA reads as TGTGCCACCAGCAGAGTGCGGGGAAGTCAATCACCCCTCCACTTT. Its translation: CATSRVRGSQSPLHF. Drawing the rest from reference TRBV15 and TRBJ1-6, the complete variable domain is DAMVIQNPRYQVTQFGKPVTLSCSQTLNHNVMYWYQQKSSQAPKLLFHYYDKDFNNEADTPDNFQSRRPNTSFCFLDIRSPGLGDTAMYLCATSRVRGSQSPLHFGNGTRLTVT.

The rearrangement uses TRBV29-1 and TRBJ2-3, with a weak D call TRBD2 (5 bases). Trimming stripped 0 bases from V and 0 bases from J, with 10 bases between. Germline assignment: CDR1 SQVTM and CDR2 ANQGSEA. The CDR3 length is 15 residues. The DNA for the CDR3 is TGCAGCGTTGAAGATCTGGAGGAGAGCACAGATACGCAGTATTTT. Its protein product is CSVEDLEESTDTQYF.

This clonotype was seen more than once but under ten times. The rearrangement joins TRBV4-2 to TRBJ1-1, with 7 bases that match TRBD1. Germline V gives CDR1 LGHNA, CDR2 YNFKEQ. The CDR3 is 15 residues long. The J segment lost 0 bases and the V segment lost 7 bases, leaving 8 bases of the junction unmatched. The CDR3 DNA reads TGTGCCAGCACCTTACAGGGACAGCTGAACACTGAAGCTTTCTTT. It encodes CASTLQGQLNTEAFF.

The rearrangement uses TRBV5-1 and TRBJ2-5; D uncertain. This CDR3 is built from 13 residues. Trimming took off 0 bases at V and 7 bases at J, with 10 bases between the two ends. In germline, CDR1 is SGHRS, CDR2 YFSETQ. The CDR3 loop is CASSLAGRGTQYF. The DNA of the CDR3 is TGCGCCAGCAGCTTGGCTGGTCGAGGGACCCAGTACTTC.

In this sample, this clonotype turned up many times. The CDR3 spells CASSQVGPEGYTF. The DNA for the CDR3 is TGTGCCAGCAGCCAGGTCGGGCCTGAGGGCTACACCTTC. This chain uses TRBV14 with TRBJ1-2; D unresolved. Looked up from germline, CDR1 is SGHDN and CDR2 is FVKESK. Trimming took off 3 bases at V and 8 bases at J, with 13 bases between the two ends. The CDR3 consists of 13 residues.

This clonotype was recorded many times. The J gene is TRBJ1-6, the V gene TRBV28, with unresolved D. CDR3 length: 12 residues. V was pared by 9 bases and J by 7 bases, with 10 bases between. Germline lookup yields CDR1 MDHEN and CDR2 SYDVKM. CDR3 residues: CASRRRNSPLHF. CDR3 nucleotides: TGTGCCAGTCGCAGGAGGAATTCACCCCTCCACTTT.

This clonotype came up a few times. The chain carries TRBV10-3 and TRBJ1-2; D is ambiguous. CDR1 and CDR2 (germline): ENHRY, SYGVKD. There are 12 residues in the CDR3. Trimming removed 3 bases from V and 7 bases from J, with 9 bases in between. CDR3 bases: TGTGCCATCAGTGACGGGGAGGTTGGCTACACCTTC. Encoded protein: CAISDGEVGYTF.

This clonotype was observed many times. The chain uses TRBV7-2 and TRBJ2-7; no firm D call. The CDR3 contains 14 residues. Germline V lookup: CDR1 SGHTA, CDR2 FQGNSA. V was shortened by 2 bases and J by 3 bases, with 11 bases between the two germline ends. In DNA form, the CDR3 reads TGTGCCAGCAGCTTACAGGTTGCTGACTACGAGCAGTACTTC. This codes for CASSLQVADYEQYF. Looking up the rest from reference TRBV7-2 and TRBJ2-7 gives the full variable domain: GAGVSQSPSNKVTEKGKDVELRCDPISGHTALYWYRQSLGQGLEFLIYFQGNSAPDKSGLPSDRFSAERTGGSVSTLTIQRTQQEDSAVYLCASSLQVADYEQYFGPGTRLTVT.

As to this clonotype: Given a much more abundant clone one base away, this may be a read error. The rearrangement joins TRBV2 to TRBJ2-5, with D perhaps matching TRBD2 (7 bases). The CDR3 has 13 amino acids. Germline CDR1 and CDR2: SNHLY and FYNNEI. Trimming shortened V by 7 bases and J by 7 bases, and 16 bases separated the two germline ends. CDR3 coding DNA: TGTGCCAGCAAGGGGGGGGTAGGAGGGACCCAGTACTTC. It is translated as CASKGGVGGTQYF.